These 27 T cell receptor beta chains came from one sample sequenced in a study of blood T cell repertoires in COVID-19. This table comes from immunoSEQ multiplex PCR, and its TCRdb copy is limited to in-frame clones, with some not included. The sample lists approximately 170,000 clones; about 90% were seen once. Sequencing was performed on peripheral blood. These receptors came from a woman between 55 and 75 years old with COVID-19, enrolled during active disease.

The chain couples TRBV19 to TRBJ1-2; the match to TRBD1 covers 9 bases. Germline assignment: CDR1 LNHDA and CDR2 SQIVND (reference sequence). The CDR3 runs to 15 residues. After removal of 6 bases from V and 7 bases from J, the junction contained 12 bases not matched to a gene. The CDR3 loop is CASRKNPGQGRGYTF. In DNA, the CDR3 is TGTGCCAGTAGGAAAAACCCGGGACAGGGACGTGGCTACACCTTC.

This rearrangement joins TRBV5-6 to TRBJ1-2, with D possibly matching TRBD1 (5 bases). The germline V gene encodes CDR1 SGHDT and CDR2 YYEEEE. The V gene lost 0 bases and the J gene lost 5 bases, with 8 bases spanning the gap. The CDR3 spans 13 residues. The CDR3 DNA reads as TGTGCCAGCAGCTTGGTTGCAGGGTATGGCTACACCTTC. Its protein is CASSLVAGYGYTF.

V gene TRBV4-3 combines with J gene TRBJ2-7; maybe TRBD2 (5 bases). The CDR3 is 14 amino acids. Per germline, CDR1 LGHNA and CDR2 YSLEER. Trimming took off 2 bases at V and 4 bases at J, with 12 bases between the two ends. CDR3 amino acids: CASSQHVSGYEQYF. The DNA for the CDR3 is TGCGCCAGCAGCCAACATGTATCGGGGTACGAGCAGTACTTC.

V and J are TRBV3-1 (or the pseudogene TRBV3-2) and TRBJ2-7, with 10 bases fitting TRBD2. With 1 base clipped from V and 2 bases from J, the junction kept 5 bases outside the gene matches. The germline CDR1 and CDR2 sequences are LGHDT and YNNKEL (reference sequence). There are 16 residues in the CDR3. CDR3 coding DNA: TGTGCCAGCAGCCAAGCGACTAGCGGGCCCGCCTACGAGCAGTACTTC. This sequence encodes CASSQATSGPAYEQYF.

This clone has more than one count but fewer than ten. The genes are TRBV5-6 and TRBJ2-5, with D perhaps matching TRBD2 (5 bases). The CDR3 has 16 residues. V was shortened by 3 bases and J by 3 bases, with 18 bases between the two germline ends. CDR1 and CDR2 (germline): SGHDT, YYEEEE. The CDR3 spells CASSWPKGVGEETQYF. Written as DNA, the CDR3 is TGTGCCAGCAGCTGGCCGAAGGGCGTCGGGGAAGAGACCCAGTACTTC.

J is TRBJ2-7 and V is TRBV7-8, with 10 bases that match TRBD2. After removal of 7 bases from V and 2 bases from J, the junction contained 14 bases not matched to a gene. The CDR3 length is 17 residues. CDR1 SGHVS and CDR2 FQNEAQ come from the germline V gene. In nucleotides, the CDR3 is TGTGCCAGCACCCTAGTCGCCGGGACTAGCGAGACCTACGAGCAGTACTTC. It translates to CASTLVAGTSETYEQYF.

The rearrangement links TRBV9 to TRBJ1-1; tentatively, D is TRBD1 (5 bases). The CDR3 is 15 residues long. In germline, CDR1 is SGDLS, CDR2 YYNGEE. V was cut by 0 bases and J by 1 base, with 10 bases left in between. CDR3 in DNA: TGTGCCAGCAGCGTAGCGGCAGGGCCGAACACTGAAGCTTTCTTT. Its translation: CASSVAAGPNTEAFF.

This clone was recorded only once. The gene calls are TRBV7-9 and TRBJ2-1, with TRBD2 matching over 11 bases. From germline, CDR1 is SEHNR and CDR2 FQNEAQ (reference sequence). The CDR3 covers 20 residues. The CDR3 DNA sequence: TGTGCGACCACCCCCCCTACTAGCGGGAGTATAGTACCCTCCTACAATGAGCAGTTCTTC. Encoded protein: CATTPPTSGSIVPSYNEQFF.

This chain joins TRBV7-2 and TRBJ2-5, with D possibly being TRBD2 (6 bases). The CDR3 consists of 14 residues. From germline, CDR1 is SGHTA and CDR2 FQGNSA. Trimming shortened V by 5 bases and J by 5 bases, and 15 bases separated the two germline ends. The DNA of the CDR3 is TGTGCCAGCAGCCCCGGAGGGGCGTGGGAGACCCAGTACTTC. Its translation is CASSPGGAWETQYF.

The chain has TRBV4-2 and TRBJ1-4; tentative D call: TRBD1 (5 bases). Trimming stripped 0 bases from V and 7 bases from J, with 18 bases between. The germline CDR1 and CDR2 sequences are LGHNA and YNFKEQ. This CDR3 is 17 amino acids long. In nucleotides, the CDR3 is TGTGCCAGCAGCCAAGATACGGGACGCCTGGGAGGTGAAAAACTGTTTTTT. As protein: CASSQDTGRLGGEKLFF.

The chain has TRBV5-1 and TRBJ1-5, with D maybe TRBD1 (6 bases). V lost 4 bases, J lost 2 bases, and 13 bases lay in between. Germline CDR1 reads SGHRS; CDR2 reads YFSETQ. The length of the CDR3 is 15 residues. This CDR3 is CASSKGGVGNQPQHF. For the CDR3, the DNA is TGCGCCAGCAGCAAAGGGGGGGTCGGCAATCAGCCCCAGCATTTT.

This rearrangement joins TRBV30 to TRBJ2-1, with TRBD1 identical over 11 bases. V lost 5 bases, J lost 2 bases, and 2 bases stayed unmatched. Looked up from germline, CDR1 is GTSNPN and CDR2 is SVGIG (reference sequence). This CDR3 region has 14 residues. CDR3 nucleotides: TGTGCCTGGGGACAGGGGGCTACCTACAATGAGCAGTTCTTC. Amino acid sequence: CAWGQGATYNEQFF.

The chain links TRBV10-1 to TRBJ2-1; D is possibly TRBD1 (5 bases). In germline, CDR1 is WNHNN, CDR2 SYGVQD (reference sequence). The length of the CDR3 is 13 residues. Trimming shortened V by 4 bases and J by 2 bases, and 6 bases separated the two germline ends. This CDR3 reads CASSGQTYNEQFF. The CDR3 region has the DNA TGCGCCAGCAGTGGACAGACCTACAATGAGCAGTTCTTC.

DNA for the CDR3: TGTGCCAGCAGTTACTCGAATGCAGGGATTAACATTCAGTACTTC. Protein product: CASSYSNAGINIQYF. The rearrangement links TRBV6-5 to TRBJ2-4; a possible D gene is TRBD1 (5 bases). The CDR3 spans 15 residues. Germline V CDR1 and CDR2: MNHEY, SVGAGI. V lost 0 bases and J lost 7, with 13 bases in between.

CDR3: CASSPPSGRGYEQFF. CDR3 DNA: TGTGCCAGCTCACCACCGAGCGGGAGGGGCTATGAGCAGTTCTTC. The chain carries TRBV18 and TRBJ2-1; 10 bases line up with TRBD2. CDR1 and CDR2 from the germline V gene are KGHSH and LQKENI. J lost 8 bases, V lost 0 bases, and 4 bases had no gene match. CDR3 size: 15 residues.

CDR3 region: CASSYLRGGNEQFF. CDR3 DNA: TGTGCCAGCAGTTACCTTAGGGGGGGCAATGAGCAGTTCTTC. The chain combines TRBV6-5 with TRBJ2-1; perhaps TRBD2 as D (7 bases). Trimming took off 2 bases at V and 6 bases at J, with 11 bases between the two ends. The CDR3 spans 14 residues. CDR1 and CDR2 (germline): MNHEY, SVGAGI.

On this clone itself: The sample carries other DNA sequences with the same CDR3. This sequence joins TRBV7-2 and TRBJ1-5, with TRBD1 matching over 8 bases. The germline V gene has CDR1 SGHTA and CDR2 FQGNSA. The V and J ends lost 3 bases and 2 bases, in that order; junction bases with no gene match: 3. CDR3 length: 15 amino acids. CDR3 loop: CASSLPGGGNQPQHF. CDR3 DNA sequence: TGTGCCAGCAGCTTGCCAGGGGGCGGCAATCAGCCCCAGCATTTT.

The V gene is TRBV5-6, the J gene TRBJ1-1, with 8 bases matching TRBD1. CDR3 length: 16 amino acids. V shed 4 bases and J 4 bases; nucleotides not matched to a gene: 12. Looked up from germline, CDR1 is SGHDT and CDR2 is YYEEEE. The CDR3 here is CASSPGTGAEGTEAFF. CDR3 bases: TGTGCCAGCAGCCCTGGGACAGGCGCTGAGGGCACTGAAGCTTTCTTT.

The chain has TRBV6-5 and TRBJ1-5; 8 bases are a match to TRBD1. The germline gives CDR1 MNHEY, CDR2 SVGAGI. This CDR3 region has 15 residues. V was pared by 2 bases and J by 5 bases, with 5 bases of the junction left unmatched. The CDR3 DNA follows: TGTGCCAGCAGTTACACAGGGGGAAAGGATCAGCCCCAGCATTTT. Its protein is CASSYTGGKDQPQHF.

The chain is built from TRBV4-2 and TRBJ2-3; 10 nucleotides align to TRBD2. The CDR3 has 16 amino acids. Unmatched junction bases numbered 12, after V lost 3 bases and J lost 9 bases. Germline loops: CDR1 LGHNA, CDR2 YNFKEQ. CDR3: CASSHGGGTSEATQYF. The CDR3 nucleotides read TGTGCCAGCAGCCACGGCGGCGGGACTAGCGAGGCAACGCAGTATTTT.

In its sample, this clone was seen once. The chain uses TRBV25-1 and TRBJ2-1, with D maybe TRBD2 (6 bases). V was clipped by 5 bases and J by 2 bases, with 10 bases between them. Germline V CDR1 and CDR2: MGHDK, SYGVNS. The CDR3 runs to 14 residues. The CDR3 here is CASSPRLAYNEQFF. In nucleotides, the CDR3 is TGTGCCAGCAGTCCCCGACTAGCCTACAATGAGCAGTTCTTC.

This rearrangement joins TRBV6-1 to TRBJ1-2; 10 positions match TRBD1. There are 14 residues in the CDR3. Germline CDR1 is MNHNS and CDR2 is SASEGT. The V and J ends lost 3 bases and 8 bases, in that order; junction bases with no gene match: 6. Here the CDR3 DNA reads TGTGCCAGCAGTGAGACAGGGGGCATCGGGGGCTACACCTTC. This translates into CASSETGGIGGYTF.

The rearrangement links TRBV9 to TRBJ1-1; D is uncertain. V gave up 3 bases and J gave up 8 bases, with 14 bases separating them. This CDR3 has 13 residues. CDR1 and CDR2 from the germline V gene are SGDLS and YYNGEE. CDR3 sequence (DNA): TGTGCCAGCAGCGCACGCCTTGGCATGGAAGCTTTCTTT. It translates to CASSARLGMEAFF.

This chain uses TRBV5-1 with TRBJ2-5, with 9 positions matching TRBD2. V lost 4 bases to trimming and J lost 5 bases; unmatched junction nucleotides: 6. Germline V gene sequence: CDR1 SGHRS, CDR2 YFSETQ. The CDR3 totals 14 residues. The CDR3 DNA reads as TGCGCCAGCAGCGTCGGGACTAGCTGGGAGACCCAGTACTTC. This sequence encodes CASSVGTSWETQYF.

The chain carries TRBV2 and TRBJ1-1; tentatively, D is TRBD1 (5 bases). CDR1 is SNHLY, CDR2 FYNNEI, per germline. V lost 8 bases and J 4 bases, leaving 11 bases between the germline ends. This CDR3 spans 12 amino acids. CDR3 residues: CASLGAGTEAFF. In DNA, the CDR3 is TGTGCCAGCCTTGGGGCTGGCACTGAAGCTTTCTTT.

This clone turned up a few times. The genes are TRBV28 and TRBJ1-2, with 12 bases identical to TRBD1. Germline loops: CDR1 MDHEN, CDR2 SYDVKM. Trimming took 4 bases from V and 8 from J; bases not matched to a gene: 8. The CDR3 has 15 amino acids. The DNA of the CDR3 is TGTGCCAGCAGTTCTCCGGGACAGGGGGCTCGGGGCTACACCTTC. It is translated as CASSSPGQGARGYTF.

This chain links TRBV28 with TRBJ1-6; D is unclear. CDR3 length: 12 residues. In germline, CDR1 is MDHEN, CDR2 SYDVKM. The V and J ends lost 3 bases and 8 bases respectively, with 5 bases between them. This chain's CDR3 is CASSLEYSPLHF. The CDR3 DNA follows: TGTGCCAGCAGTTTGGAGTATTCACCCCTCCACTTT.